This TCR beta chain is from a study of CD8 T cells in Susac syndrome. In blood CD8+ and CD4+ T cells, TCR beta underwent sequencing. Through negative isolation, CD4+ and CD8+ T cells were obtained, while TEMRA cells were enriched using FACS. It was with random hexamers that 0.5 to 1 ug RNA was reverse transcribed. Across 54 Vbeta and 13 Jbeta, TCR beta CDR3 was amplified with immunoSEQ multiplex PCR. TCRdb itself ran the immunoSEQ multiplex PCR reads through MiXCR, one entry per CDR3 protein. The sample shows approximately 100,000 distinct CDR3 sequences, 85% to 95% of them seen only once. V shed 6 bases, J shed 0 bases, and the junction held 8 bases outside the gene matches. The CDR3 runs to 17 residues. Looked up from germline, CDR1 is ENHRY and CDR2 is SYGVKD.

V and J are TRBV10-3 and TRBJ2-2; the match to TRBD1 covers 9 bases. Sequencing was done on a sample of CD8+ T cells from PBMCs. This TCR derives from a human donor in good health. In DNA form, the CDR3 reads TGTGCCATCAGAGGACAGGGGCAGTTCCCGAACACCGGGGAGCTGTTTTTT. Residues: CAIRGQGQFPNTGELFF.